This T cell receptor (beta chain) was documented in a study of regulatory T cells in long-lasting Graves disease. Documented time point: newly diagnosed GD, antithyroid drugs for less than 3 months. TCR sequences were obtained from RNA taken from PBMCs. The authors built TCR beta libraries using iRepertoire HTBI primers and Arm-PCR of CDR3 regions. A single record per CDR3 protein comes from TCRdb applying MiXCR to the multiplex PCR reads. This table holds over 500,000 distinct CDR3 sequences, about 15% found once. This CDR3 is built from 14 residues. Unmatched junction bases numbered 6, after V lost 4 bases and J lost 5 bases. Looked up from germline, CDR1 is GTSNPN and CDR2 is SVGIG (reference sequence). This sample was also put to use in a study of T cells in Graves' hyperthyroidism and ophthalmopathy.

The sequencing used peripheral blood mononuclear cells (PBMCs), collected at new diagnosis, from a patient treated with antithyroid drugs. This receptor was obtained from a man in his late teens or twenties with Graves disease. The rearrangement links TRBV30 to TRBJ2-3; 10 positions agree with TRBD2. CDR3 sequence (DNA): TGTGCCTGGACTTGGGCTAGCGGGAGAGATACGCAGTATTTT. Encoded protein: CAWTWASGRDTQYF.